What follows describes a single T cell receptor beta chain. Germline V lookup: CDR1 SGHRS, CDR2 YFSETQ. The junction had 18 bases not matched to a gene; V was cut back by 5 bases and J by 5 bases. This CDR3 contains 17 residues. This record comes from a study of blood T cell repertoires in COVID-19. Study background: The analysed material was cDNA or gDNA that came from T cells, B-cell-depleted T cells, or PBMCs.

How the authors handled the data: How many nucleated cells were present was estimated from reference gene primer amplification. Clones were sequenced by immunoSEQ multiplex PCR, and TCRdb holds only the in-frame ones, with some missing. That table furnishes V, J and clone size, whereas the DNA furnished D and trimming. The sample lists about 92,000 clones, about 85% occurring once. The sequence came from a human donor in a cohort sampled during active COVID-19. The V call is TRBV5-1, the J call TRBJ2-5; 7 bases line up with TRBD1. Sequenced input: peripheral blood. DNA of the CDR3: TGCGCCAGCAGGTCACAGGGGCGAAACCCAGACGGGGAGACCCAGTACTTC. It yields the protein CASRSQGRNPDGETQYF.